Each of the 24 T cell receptor beta chains below was sequenced from the same sample in a study of beta chain features in type 1 diabetes (dated by TCRdb to the late 2010s). The method behind the library was the immunoSEQ multiplex PCR assay. The entire isolated RNA was reverse transcribed using the High Capacity cDNA Reverse Transcription Kit, and thus expressed TCRB transcripts were sequenced. This is the immuneACCESS table as TCRdb keeps it, with only in-frame sequences that have V and J called. A part of the clones is gone; compared with another copy, unresolved V genes explain less than half, and the rest is unexplained. This sample is represented by about 340,000 clones; roughly 9% of them were singletons. The ten largest make up more than 0.8% of the sample. What the authors observed across the whole study: A moderate but significant shortening of TCRB CDR3 length was observed in type 1 diabetes patients in all four CD4+ subsets.

Their recognized antigens are unknown. The sample comprised central memory CD4+ T cells from blood. The receptors were sampled from a man between 25 and 39 years old with type 1 diabetes.

The chain employs TRBV10-3 and TRBJ2-7, with 10 bases lining up with TRBD1. The CDR3 consists of 15 residues. Germline trimming cut 3 bases from V and 9 bases from J; bases unmatched to any gene: 11. The germline CDR1 and CDR2 sequences are ENHRY and SYGVKD. For the CDR3, the DNA is TGTGCCATCAGTGAAGGAGGGACAGGGGTCAAGGTGCAGTACTTC. Residues: CAISEGGTGVKVQYF.

This clone turned up a few times. The V call is TRBV5-4, the J call TRBJ1-2, with unresolved D. Trimming took off 0 bases at V and 5 bases at J, with 8 bases between the two ends. The CDR3 covers 13 residues. CDR1 is SGHNT, CDR2 YYREEE, per germline (reference sequence). The CDR3 loop is CASSLEAEYGYTF. The CDR3 DNA sequence: TGTGCCAGCAGCTTGGAGGCGGAGTATGGCTACACCTTC.

The chain uses TRBV13 and TRBJ2-7; D unresolved. Germline CDR1 reads PRHDT; CDR2 reads FYEKMQ (reference sequence). This CDR3 comprises 14 residues. Trimming left V 5 bases short and J 5 bases short, with 16 bases between. In DNA, the CDR3 is TGTGCCAGCAGCCCCCGGTTCGACCGAGACGAGCAGTACTTC. This encodes CASSPRFDRDEQYF.

In its sample, this clone was seen a few times. The V and J genes are TRBV28 and TRBJ1-1, with D possibly matching TRBD1 (5 bases). CDR3 length equals 15 residues. Germline V gene lookup returns CDR1 MDHEN and CDR2 SYDVKM. The ends were cut back, 5 bases at V and 1 base at J, with 14 bases in the middle. CDR3: CASSPYRDWNTEAFF. The CDR3 DNA is TGTGCCAGCAGTCCTTATAGGGACTGGAACACTGAAGCTTTCTTT.

This clone was observed a few times. A much larger clone differs by one base, so this may be a read error. The chain recombines TRBV7-9 with TRBJ2-7; 7 nucleotides align to TRBD1. The CDR3 runs to 13 residues. Germline V CDR1 and CDR2: SEHNR, FQNEAQ (reference sequence). The CDR3 sequence: CASSRDRAYEQYF. The CDR3, as DNA: TGCGCCAGCAGCCGAGACAGGGCCTACGAGCAGTACTTC.

This clone was found a few times. V usage is TRBV7-8 and J usage is TRBJ2-1; perhaps D is TRBD1 or TRBD2 (5 bases each). The CDR3 extends over 15 amino acids. V was cut by 5 bases and J by 7 bases, with 18 bases left in between. CDR1 and CDR2 (germline): SGHVS, FQNEAQ. This CDR3 reads CASSHIQRGRNEQFF. The CDR3 nucleotides are TGTGCCAGCAGCCATATTCAAAGGGGACGGAATGAGCAGTTCTTC.

This rearrangement joins TRBV5-1 to TRBJ2-3; perhaps TRBD2 as D (5 bases). The CDR3 consists of 16 residues. V was trimmed by 4 bases and J by 2 bases, leaving 17 bases between them. Germline-derived CDR1 and CDR2 are SGHRS and YFSETQ. Here the CDR3 reads CASSREGPRATDTQYF. The CDR3 bases are TGCGCCAGCAGCCGCGAGGGTCCGCGGGCCACAGATACGCAGTATTTT. Variable domain in full (rest from reference TRBV5-1 and TRBJ2-3): KAGVTQTPRYLIKTRGQQVTLSCSPISGHRSVSWYQQTPGQGLQFLFEYFSETQRNKGNFPGRFSGRQFSNSRSEMNVSTLELGDSALYLCASSREGPRATDTQYFGPGTRLTVL.

This clone was observed many times. The genes are TRBV11-2 and TRBJ1-2; D possibly corresponds to TRBD1 (5 bases). Germline assignment: CDR1 SGHAT and CDR2 FQNNGV. CDR3 length equals 13 residues. Trimming shortened V by 5 bases and J by 7 bases, and 14 bases separated the two germline ends. The CDR3: CASSPGGGSGYTF. The CDR3, as DNA: TGTGCCAGCAGCCCCGGTGGGGGGAGTGGCTACACCTTC.

In this sample, this clone turned up a few times. The rearrangement uses TRBV14 and TRBJ1-6, with 7 bases lining up with TRBD1. The ends lost 5 bases at V and 11 bases at J; junction bases unmatched: 6. Germline CDR1 is SGHDN and CDR2 is FVKESK. This CDR3 region has 13 residues. CDR3 sequence: CASSGQAGAPLHF. The DNA of the CDR3 is TGTGCCAGCAGCGGACAGGCAGGAGCACCCCTCCACTTT.

In the case of this clone: At one boundary the junction diverges from the germline segment, which might be a read error. The rearrangement joins TRBV5-1 to TRBJ1-1; tentatively, D is TRBD1 (5 bases). The CDR3 is 14 residues long. Germline V gene data show CDR1 as SGHRS and CDR2 as YFSETQ. The CDR3 here is CASSLGGPGAEAFF. In nucleotides, the CDR3 is TGTGCCAGCAGCTTGGGAGGGCCGGGGGCTGAAGCTTTCTTT.

The CDR3, as DNA: TGCGCCAGCAGCCAAGATATGAGGAACACTGAAGCTTTCTTT. Protein sequence: CASSQDMRNTEAFF. The chain joins TRBV4-3 to TRBJ1-1; D is unresolved. Per germline, CDR1 LGHNA and CDR2 YSLEER. This CDR3 is built from 14 residues. The ends were cut back, 0 bases at V and 1 base at J, with 6 bases in the middle.

This chain uses TRBV6-5 with TRBJ2-7, with D perhaps matching TRBD1 (5 bases). The V gene's germline CDR1 is MNHEY and CDR2 SVGAGI. This CDR3 region has 13 residues. Trimming stripped 6 bases from V and 4 bases from J, with 13 bases between. The CDR3 here is CASSGQPPYEQYF. Here the CDR3 DNA reads TGTGCCAGCAGCGGACAACCCCCTTACGAGCAGTACTTC.

This clone has a handful of counts. This sequence joins TRBV16 and TRBJ1-1; D uncertain. Trimming pared 0 bases from V and 2 bases from J, leaving 4 bases between. This CDR3 contains 13 residues. Germline V lookup: CDR1 KGHSY, CDR2 FQNENV. In DNA form, the CDR3 reads TGTGCCAGCAGCCAATCACAAAACACTGAAGCTTTCTTT. This translates into CASSQSQNTEAFF. Complete variable domain (other parts from reference TRBV16 and TRBJ1-1): GEEVAQTPKHLVRGEGQKAKLYCAPIKGHSYVFWYQQVLKNEFKFLISFQNENVFDETGMPKERFSAKCLPNSPCSLEIQATKLEDSAVYFCASSQSQNTEAFFGQGTRLTVV.

Note on this clone: The same CDR3 arises from other DNA sequences in this sample as well. The chain carries TRBV7-8 and TRBJ1-4; 7 bases align to TRBD1. The junction had 7 bases not matched to a gene; V was cut back by 5 bases and J by 4 bases. CDR3 size: 15 residues. Germline V gene data show CDR1 as SGHVS and CDR2 as FQNEAQ. The CDR3 region is CASSPRTGYNEKLFF. CDR3 in DNA: TGTGCCAGCAGCCCGCGGACAGGCTATAATGAAAAACTGTTTTTT.

The CDR3 is CASSESQGMGEQYF. The CDR3 DNA is TGTGCCAGCAGTGAATCACAGGGAATGGGCGAGCAGTACTTC. The rearrangement uses TRBV2 and TRBJ2-7, with a weak D call TRBD1 (6 bases). Germline-derived CDR1 and CDR2 are SNHLY and FYNNEI. The CDR3 has 14 amino acids. V dropped 2 bases and J dropped 6 bases, with 14 bases sitting between them.

This chain uses TRBV7-6 with TRBJ2-3; 7 bases align to TRBD2. Germline CDR1 is SGHVS and CDR2 is FNYEAQ. CDR3 size: 15 residues. V shed 2 bases and J 4 bases; nucleotides not matched to a gene: 6. For the CDR3, the DNA is TGTGCCAGCAGCTTATCAAGCGGGGCCCCAGATACGCAGTATTTT. Its protein is CASSLSSGAPDTQYF.

With regard to this clone: Other DNA variants within this sample encode the same CDR3. The chain links TRBV29-1 to TRBJ1-2, with a weak D call TRBD1 (6 bases). The CDR3 has 12 residues. Germline CDR1 is SQVTM and CDR2 is ANQGSEA. Trimming shortened V by 1 base and J by 7 bases, and 10 bases separated the two germline ends. The CDR3 DNA reads TGCAGCGTTGAAGGAGGGGGAGGTGGCTACACCTTC. It is translated as CSVEGGGGGYTF.

The chain's CDR3 is CASSYSSQKGSPLHF. The CDR3 bases are TGTGCCAGCAGTTACTCTTCCCAAAAGGGTTCACCCCTCCACTTT. This chain links TRBV6-5 with TRBJ1-6, with no clear D. The germline gives CDR1 MNHEY, CDR2 SVGAGI. The CDR3 consists of 15 residues. With 0 bases removed from V and 9 bases from J, the gap between germline ends came to 12 bases.

The V and J genes are TRBV7-9 and TRBJ1-2, with D possibly TRBD1 on 5 matching bases. The CDR3 covers 15 residues. Trimming cost V 2 bases and J 2 bases, with 12 bases left between them. Per the germline V gene, CDR1 is SEHNR and CDR2 is FQNEAQ (reference sequence). Here the CDR3 DNA reads TGTGCCAGCAGCTTATCGGGGGTTACCAACTATGGCTACACCTTC. Amino acids: CASSLSGVTNYGYTF.

This clone was counted between two and nine times. Within the sample, other DNA sequences also encode this same CDR3. This rearrangement joins TRBV28 to TRBJ2-3; no reliable D call. CDR3 length equals 11 residues. Looked up from germline, CDR1 is MDHEN and CDR2 is SYDVKM. Trimming took 1 base from V and 4 from J, leaving 0 bases between them. DNA of the CDR3: TGTGCCAGCAGTTTATCAGATACGCAGTATTTT. Translation: CASSLSDTQYF.

The J gene is TRBJ1-1, the V gene TRBV7-8; possible D gene TRBD1, 6 bases. V was cut by 6 bases and J by 2 bases, with 10 bases left in between. This CDR3 has 13 amino acids. Germline V CDR1 and CDR2: SGHVS, FQNEAQ. The DNA of the CDR3 is TGTGCCAGCAGAAGGGACACTAACACTGAAGCTTTCTTT. This codes for CASRRDTNTEAFF.

CDR3 amino acids: CASSFLGDEQYF. The CDR3 nucleotides read TGTGCCAGCAGCTTTTTAGGGGACGAGCAGTACTTC. The gene calls are TRBV7-9 and TRBJ2-7; possibly TRBD1 for D (5 bases). The CDR3 totals 12 residues. The V gene lost 3 bases and the J gene lost 5 bases, with 8 bases spanning the gap. Germline values: CDR1 SEHNR, CDR2 FQNEAQ (reference sequence).

J is TRBJ1-2 and V is TRBV19; 7 bases line up with TRBD1. The V and J ends lost 4 bases and 5 bases, in that order; junction bases with no gene match: 1. Germline values: CDR1 LNHDA, CDR2 SQIVND (reference sequence). CDR3 length: 12 residues. CDR3 sequence: CASSTGQYGYTF. DNA for the CDR3: TGTGCCAGTAGTACGGGACAGTATGGCTACACCTTC. Full variable domain (missing parts from reference TRBV19 and TRBJ1-2): DGGITQSPKYLFRKEGQNVTLSCEQNLNHDAMYWYRQDPGQGLRLIYYSQIVNDFQKGDIAEGYSVSREKKESFPLTVTSAQKNPTAFYLCASSTGQYGYTFGSGTRLTVV.

The sample holds a few counts of this clone. The chain uses TRBV4-3 and TRBJ2-7; possibly TRBD2 for D (5 bases). Germline lookup yields CDR1 LGHNA and CDR2 YSLEER. CDR3 length equals 14 residues. V dropped 3 bases and J dropped 7 bases, with 16 bases sitting between them. In DNA, the CDR3 is TGCGCCAGCAGCCAGGACGGCAGGACTCAGGAGCAGTACTTC. It yields the protein CASSQDGRTQEQYF.